What follows is one T cell receptor (beta chain) and its context. The sample is drawn from a study of blood T cell repertoires in COVID-19. Across the study: COVID-19 samples, acute and convalescent, were from the United States, Italy and Spain.

The germline V gene has CDR1 KGHDR and CDR2 SFDVKD. Trimming stripped 4 bases from V and 3 bases from J, with 9 bases between. This CDR3 contains 14 residues. Per the authors' pipeline: Estimation of nucleated cell counts was performed using reference gene primer amplification. The data were produced by immunoSEQ multiplex PCR, yet TCRdb's version contains in-frame clones alone and is incomplete. Clonal size and the V and J genes are those of that table, whereas D and trimming came from the DNA. The data contain tens of thousands of clones, about 87% of them seen just once; the ten biggest clones take up approximately 8%.

The source is a man aged 45-65 years with active COVID-19. The chain is built from TRBV24-1 and TRBJ1-5, with no clear D. Sequences were obtained from peripheral blood. The CDR3 DNA is TGTGCCACCAGTGACGGTCTCCCCAATCAGCCCCAGCATTTT. This encodes CATSDGLPNQPQHF.